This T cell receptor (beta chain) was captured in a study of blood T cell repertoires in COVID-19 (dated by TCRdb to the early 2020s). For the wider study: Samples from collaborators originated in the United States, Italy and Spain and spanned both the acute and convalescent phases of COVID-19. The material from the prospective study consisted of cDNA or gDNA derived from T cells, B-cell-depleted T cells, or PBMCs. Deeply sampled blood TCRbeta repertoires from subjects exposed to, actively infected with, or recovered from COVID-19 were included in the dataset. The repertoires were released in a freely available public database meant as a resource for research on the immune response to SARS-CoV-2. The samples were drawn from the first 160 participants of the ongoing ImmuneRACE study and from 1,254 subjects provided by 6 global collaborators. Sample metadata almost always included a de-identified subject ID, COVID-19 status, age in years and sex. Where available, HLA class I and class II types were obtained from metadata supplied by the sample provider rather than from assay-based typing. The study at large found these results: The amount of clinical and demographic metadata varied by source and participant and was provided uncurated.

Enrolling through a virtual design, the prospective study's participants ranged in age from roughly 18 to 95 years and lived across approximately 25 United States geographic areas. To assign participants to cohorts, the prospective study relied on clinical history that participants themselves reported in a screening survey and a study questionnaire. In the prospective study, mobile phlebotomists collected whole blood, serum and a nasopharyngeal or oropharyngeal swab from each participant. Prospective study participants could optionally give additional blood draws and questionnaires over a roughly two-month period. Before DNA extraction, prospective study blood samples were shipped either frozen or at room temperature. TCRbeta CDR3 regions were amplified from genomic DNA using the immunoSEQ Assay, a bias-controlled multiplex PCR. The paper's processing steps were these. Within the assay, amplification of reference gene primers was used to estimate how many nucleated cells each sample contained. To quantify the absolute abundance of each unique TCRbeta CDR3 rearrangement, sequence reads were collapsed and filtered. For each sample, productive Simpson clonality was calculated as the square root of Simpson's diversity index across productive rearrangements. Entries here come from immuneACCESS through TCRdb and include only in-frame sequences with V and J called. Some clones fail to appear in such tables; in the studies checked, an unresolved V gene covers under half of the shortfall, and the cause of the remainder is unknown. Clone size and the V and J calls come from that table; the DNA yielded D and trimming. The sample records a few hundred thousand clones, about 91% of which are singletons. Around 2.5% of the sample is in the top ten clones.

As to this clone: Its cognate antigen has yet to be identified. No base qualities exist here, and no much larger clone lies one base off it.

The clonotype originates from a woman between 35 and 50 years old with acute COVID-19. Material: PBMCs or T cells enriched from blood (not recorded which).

The DNA sequence is TGTGCCTGTGCGAGGGGGCCACAAGAGACCCAGTACTTC. Its translation reads: CACARGPQETQYF. The chain links TRBV19 with TRBJ2-5, and TRBD1 matches 7 of the central bases. From the cysteine through the phenylalanine, the CDR3 covers 13 amino acids. The sequence is cut down to CDR3 DNA, 39 bases in frame from base 1. In the germline V gene (reference sequence), CDR1 corresponds to LNHDA and CDR2 to SQIVND. V is trimmed back by 11 bases and J by 2 bases, and the junction contains 8 bases that no gene match accounts for.